Below, 2 T cell receptor beta chains from the same sample are listed, as sequenced in a study of regulatory T cells in long-lasting Graves disease. Time point specified: newly diagnosed GD, antithyroid drugs for less than 3 months. Scientists built the TCR library using RNA that was extracted from PBMCs. CDR3 regions were amplified by Arm-PCR using iRepertoire HTBI primers to build TCR beta libraries. TCRdb itself ran the multiplex PCR reads through MiXCR, one entry per CDR3 protein. Of some 500,000 distinct CDR3 sequences listed, about 16% are singletons. These data were likewise used in another study, on T cells in Graves' hyperthyroidism and ophthalmopathy.

Sequencing was performed on peripheral blood mononuclear cells (PBMCs), taken at new diagnosis, from a patient treated with antithyroid drugs. The receptors come from a middle-aged woman with Graves disease.

This clonotype was counted between two and nine times. The gene calls are TRBV20-1 and TRBJ2-2; no definite D call. V was trimmed by 6 bases and J by 5 bases, leaving 13 bases between them. There are 13 residues in the CDR3. Germline CDR1 reads DFQATT; CDR2 reads SNEGSKA (reference sequence). CDR3 nucleotides: TGCAGTGCCCAGAGAACGGGTACCGGGGAGCTGTTTTTT. It translates to CSAQRTGTGELFF.

The V gene is TRBV11-1, the J gene TRBJ2-3; 10 bases line up with TRBD2. This CDR3 has 17 residues. J gave up 4 bases and V 3 bases, and 10 bases lay outside the gene matches. Per the germline V gene, CDR1 is SGHAT and CDR2 is FQDESV (reference sequence). The CDR3 reads CASSFSGLAGVADTQYF. DNA for the CDR3: TGTGCCAGCAGCTTTAGTGGCCTAGCGGGGGTCGCAGATACGCAGTATTTT. The full variable domain, with the rest looked up from reference TRBV11-1 and TRBJ2-3, is EAEVAQSPRYKITEKSQAVAFWCDPISGHATLYWYRQILGQGPELLVQFQDESVVDDSQLPKDRFSAERLKGVDSTLKIQPAELGDSAMYLCASSFSGLAGVADTQYFGPGTRLTVL.